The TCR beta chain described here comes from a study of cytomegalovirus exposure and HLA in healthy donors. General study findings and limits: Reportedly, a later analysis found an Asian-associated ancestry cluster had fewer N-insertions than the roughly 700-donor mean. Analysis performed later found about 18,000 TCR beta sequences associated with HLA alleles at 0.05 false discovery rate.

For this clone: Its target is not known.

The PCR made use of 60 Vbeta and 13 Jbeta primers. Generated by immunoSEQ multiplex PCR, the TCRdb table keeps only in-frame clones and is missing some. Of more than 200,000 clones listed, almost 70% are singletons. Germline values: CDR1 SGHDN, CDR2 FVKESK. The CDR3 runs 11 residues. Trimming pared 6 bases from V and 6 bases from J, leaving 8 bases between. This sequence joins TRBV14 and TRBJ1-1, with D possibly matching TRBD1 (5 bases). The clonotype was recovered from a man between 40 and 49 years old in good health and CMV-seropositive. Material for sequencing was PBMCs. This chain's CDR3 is CASRGRAEAFF. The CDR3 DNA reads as TGTGCCAGCAGGGGCAGGGCTGAAGCTTTCTTT.